Included here is one TCR beta chain sequence, with context. Ipilimumab, nivolumab, aspirin, low-dose cyclophosphamide and low-dose radiotherapy were administered to donors. TRAV- and TRBV-specific primers primed first-strand cDNA, covering alpha and beta chains. Amplification of TCRs used a constant-region primer and V-primer adapter for 20 PCR cycles. TCRdb used MiXCR to reprocess the reads, holding one entry per CDR3 protein. The data show about 7,900 distinct CDR3 sequences, with around 60% seen just once and roughly 8.7% held by the top ten. The data derive from a study of low-dose radiotherapy and immunotherapy resistance in tumors. This TCR was recovered from a human donor with advanced metastatic prostate, ovarian, gallbladder or colorectal cancer (not recorded which). This table probably holds off-target reads from a library built for another chain.

The CDR3 nucleotides are TGTGCCAGTATGGGTCTGGATCCTGCAACTAATGAAAAACTGTTTTTT. Translating it yields CASMGLDPATNEKLFF. This rearrangement joins TRBV19 to TRBJ1-4; D is ambiguous. In germline, CDR1 is LNHDA, CDR2 SQIVND (reference sequence). The CDR3 is 16 amino acids. V shed 7 bases and J shed 0 bases, with 15 bases lying between them.